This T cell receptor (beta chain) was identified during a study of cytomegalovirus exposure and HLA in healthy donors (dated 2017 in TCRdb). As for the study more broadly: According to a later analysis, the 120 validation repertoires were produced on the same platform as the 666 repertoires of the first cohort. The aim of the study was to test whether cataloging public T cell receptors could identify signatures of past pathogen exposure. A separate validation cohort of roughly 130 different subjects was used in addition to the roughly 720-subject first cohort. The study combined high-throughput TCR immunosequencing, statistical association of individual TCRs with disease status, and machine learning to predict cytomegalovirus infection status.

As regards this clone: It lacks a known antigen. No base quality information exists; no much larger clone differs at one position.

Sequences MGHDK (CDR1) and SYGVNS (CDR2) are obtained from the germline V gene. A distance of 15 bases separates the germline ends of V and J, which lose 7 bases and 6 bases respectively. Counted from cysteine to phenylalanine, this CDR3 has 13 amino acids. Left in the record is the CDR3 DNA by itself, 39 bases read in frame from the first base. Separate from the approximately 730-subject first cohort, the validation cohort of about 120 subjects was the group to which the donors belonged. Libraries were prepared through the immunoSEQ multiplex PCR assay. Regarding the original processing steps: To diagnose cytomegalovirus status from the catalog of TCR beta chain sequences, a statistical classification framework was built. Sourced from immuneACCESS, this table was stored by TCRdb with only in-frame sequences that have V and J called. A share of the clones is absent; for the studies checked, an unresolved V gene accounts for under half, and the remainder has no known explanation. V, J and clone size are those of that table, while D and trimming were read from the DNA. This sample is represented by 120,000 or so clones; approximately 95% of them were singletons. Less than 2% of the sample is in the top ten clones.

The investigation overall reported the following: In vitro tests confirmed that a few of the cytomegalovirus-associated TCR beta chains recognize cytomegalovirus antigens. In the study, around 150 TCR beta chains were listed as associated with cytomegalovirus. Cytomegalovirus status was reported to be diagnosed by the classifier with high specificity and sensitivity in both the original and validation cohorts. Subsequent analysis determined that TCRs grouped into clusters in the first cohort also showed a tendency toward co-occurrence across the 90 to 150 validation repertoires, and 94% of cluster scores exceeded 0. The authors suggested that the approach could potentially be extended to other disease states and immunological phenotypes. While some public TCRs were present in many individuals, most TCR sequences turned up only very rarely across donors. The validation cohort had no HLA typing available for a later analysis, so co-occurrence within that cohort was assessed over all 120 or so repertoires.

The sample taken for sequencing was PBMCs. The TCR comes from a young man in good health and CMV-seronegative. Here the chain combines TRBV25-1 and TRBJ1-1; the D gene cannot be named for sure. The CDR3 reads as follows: CASTRAGSAEAFF. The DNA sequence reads TGTGCCAGCACTCGGGCCGGGAGCGCTGAAGCTTTCTTT.